Listed here are 9 T cell receptor beta chains from one sample, sequenced in a study of PD-1 blockade in classical Hodgkin lymphoma. There was relapse after autologous stem cell transplantation in every patient, and there was variation in brentuximab vedotin exposure. Clones were read by immunoSEQ multiplex PCR, and TCRdb kept only the in-frame ones, dropping some. The repertoire holds 35,000 to 45,000 clones, with around 76% as singletons. The specimen comprised peripheral blood mononuclear cells (PBMCs), sampled before the second cycle of nivolumab. The origin of the receptors is a human donor with classical Hodgkin lymphoma.

This sequence joins TRBV14 and TRBJ2-1; 8 bases fit TRBD2. The V segment lost 0 bases and the J segment 3 bases; nucleotides outside the gene matches: 10. Per the germline V gene, CDR1 is SGHDN and CDR2 is FVKESK. This CDR3 comprises 18 residues. The DNA of the CDR3 is TGTGCCAGCAGCCAAGAGAAAGGGGGGACTAGTATCTACAATGAGCAGTTCTTC. It specifies CASSQEKGGTSIYNEQFF.

This sequence joins TRBV7-2 and TRBJ2-3; D is unclear. CDR1 is SGHTA and CDR2 is FQGNSA in the germline V gene. This CDR3 has 12 amino acids. V lost 2 bases to trimming and J lost 6 bases, with 6 bases between them. This CDR3 reads CASSLSPDTQYF. In nucleotides, the CDR3 is TGTGCCAGCAGCTTAAGCCCCGATACGCAGTATTTT.

The sample holds a few counts of this clone. The rearrangement links TRBV4-3 to TRBJ2-5; D not certain. This CDR3 region has 13 residues. V was clipped by 1 base and J by 3 bases, with 6 bases between them. The germline CDR1 and CDR2 sequences are LGHNA and YSLEER. This CDR3 is CASSQAGEETQYF. Written as DNA, the CDR3 is TGCGCCAGCAGCCAAGCCGGTGAAGAGACCCAGTACTTC.

This clone was observed a few times. The chain links TRBV4-2 to TRBJ1-2; 8 nucleotides line up with TRBD1. The CDR3 has 15 residues. Germline assignment: CDR1 LGHNA and CDR2 YNFKEQ. Trimming at V came to 4 bases and at J to 1 base, leaving 5 bases not matched to a gene. Here the CDR3 DNA reads TGTGCCAGCAGCCCAACGACAGGGGATAACTATGGCTACACCTTC. This gives the protein CASSPTTGDNYGYTF.

The chain links TRBV4-2 to TRBJ2-2; D perhaps matches TRBD1 (6 bases). The CDR3 totals 15 residues. V was pared by 4 bases and J by 1 base, with 10 bases between. The V gene's germline CDR1 is LGHNA and CDR2 YNFKEQ. In nucleotides, the CDR3 is TGTGCCAGCAGCCTAACAGGGCTGAACACCGGGGAGCTGTTTTTT. It encodes CASSLTGLNTGELFF.

V usage is TRBV28 and J usage is TRBJ1-2; no firm D call. Germline values: CDR1 MDHEN, CDR2 SYDVKM. There are 14 residues in the CDR3. Trimming stripped 6 bases from V and 7 bases from J, with 18 bases between. In nucleotides, the CDR3 is TGTGCCAGCAGCCCTGGGAGCGGGTGGGGTGGCTACACCTTC. Amino acids: CASSPGSGWGGYTF.

In this sample, this clone turned up once. The gene calls are TRBV9 and TRBJ1-2; 10 bases line up with TRBD1. The trim removed 6 bases at V and 4 bases at J, leaving 6 bases unmatched. The CDR3 consists of 14 residues. Germline loops: CDR1 SGDLS, CDR2 YYNGEE. The CDR3 DNA is TGTGCCAGCAACCTGAGGACAGGGGGCTATGGCTACACCTTC. Protein sequence: CASNLRTGGYGYTF.

The rearrangement uses TRBV30 and TRBJ2-2; D unresolved. This CDR3 spans 12 amino acids. Germline V gene lookup returns CDR1 GTSNPN and CDR2 SVGIG (reference sequence). V gave up 0 bases and J gave up 6 bases, with 5 bases separating them. The CDR3 DNA is TGTGCCTGGAGTGTACTCCCCGGGGAGCTGTTTTTT. Its protein product is CAWSVLPGELFF. Variable domain in full (rest from reference TRBV30 and TRBJ2-2): SQTIHQWPATLVQPVGSPLSLECTVEGTSNPNLYWYRQAAGRGLQLLFYSVGIGQISSEVPQNLSASRPQDRQFILSSKKLLLSDSGFYLCAWSVLPGELFFGEGSRLTVL.

The chain employs TRBV6-1 and TRBJ2-1; TRBD1 or TRBD2 may be the D gene (5 bases each). From germline, CDR1 is MNHNS and CDR2 SASEGT. The CDR3 is 13 residues long. V lost 3 bases, J lost 6 bases, and 9 bases lay in between. CDR3: CASSDGAGNEQFF. The CDR3 DNA is TGTGCCAGCAGTGACGGGGCGGGCAATGAGCAGTTCTTC.